This TCR beta chain was captured by sequencing in a study of blood T cell repertoires in COVID-19. Overall study: Acute and convalescent COVID-19 samples came from the United States, Italy and Spain. PBMCs, B-cell-depleted T cells, or T cells provided the cDNA or gDNA that made up the material.

Germline CDR1 reads SGDLS; CDR2 reads YYNGEE. There are 17 residues in the CDR3. Trimming cost V 3 bases and J 5 bases; bases outside gene matches: 15. This clone was detected a few times. The assay was immunoSEQ multiplex PCR, and TCRdb's table has in-frame clones only and misses some. The repertoire has 150,000 or so clones, 70% to 90% of them found once; the top ten carry approximately 13%. The sequence derives from a man between 60 and 75 years old with active or convalescent COVID-19. The chain carries TRBV9 and TRBJ2-5; TRBD1 agrees at 8 bases. Material for sequencing was peripheral blood. The CDR3 nucleotides are TGTGCCAGCAGCGCTCCTCGGGGGCAGGGGGCGTATGAGACCCAGTACTTC. Translating it yields CASSAPRGQGAYETQYF.